The clone carrying this T cell receptor beta chain was recorded many times. The data were obtained in a study of neurological immune-mediated disorders. TCRdb re-called the 5' RACE reads with MiXCR, one entry per CDR3 protein. The sample lists tens of thousands of distinct CDR3 sequences; roughly an eighth were seen once. Trimming took off 3 bases at V and 2 bases at J, with 11 bases between the two ends. Per the germline V gene, CDR1 is SQVTM and CDR2 is ANQGSEA. The CDR3 is made up of 15 amino acids. This chain links TRBV29-1 with TRBJ2-6, with TRBD2 as a possible D gene (5 bases). Sequenced input: PBMCs. The receptor was isolated from a woman in her fifties or sixties in good health. CDR3 nucleotides: TGCAGCGTTGAGAACGGGGTCCCTGGGGCCAACGTCCTGACTTTC. Translation: CSVENGVPGANVLTF.